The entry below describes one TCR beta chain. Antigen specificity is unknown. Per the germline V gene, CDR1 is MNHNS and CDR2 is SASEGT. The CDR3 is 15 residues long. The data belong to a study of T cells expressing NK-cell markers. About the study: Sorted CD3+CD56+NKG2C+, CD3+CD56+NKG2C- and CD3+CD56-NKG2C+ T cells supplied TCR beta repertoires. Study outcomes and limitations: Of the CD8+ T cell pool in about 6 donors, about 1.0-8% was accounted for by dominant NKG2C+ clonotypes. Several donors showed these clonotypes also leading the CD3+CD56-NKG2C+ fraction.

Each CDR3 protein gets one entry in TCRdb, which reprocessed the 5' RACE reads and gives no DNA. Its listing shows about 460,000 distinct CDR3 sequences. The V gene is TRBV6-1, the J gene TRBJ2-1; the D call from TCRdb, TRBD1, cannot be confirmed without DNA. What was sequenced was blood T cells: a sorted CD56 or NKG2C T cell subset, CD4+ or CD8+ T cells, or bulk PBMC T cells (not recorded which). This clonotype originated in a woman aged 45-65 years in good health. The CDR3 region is CASTVEGRLLNEQFF.